The clone carrying this T cell receptor (beta chain) was seen ten or more times. As yet, its antigen is unknown. Trimming took 3 bases from V and 5 from J, leaving 8 bases between them. Per germline, CDR1 SEHNR and CDR2 FQNEAQ (reference sequence). The CDR3 length is 12 residues. The library was built from about 0.4 ug RNA with molecular barcoded adaptors for alpha/delta and beta/gamma chains. Via MiXCR, TCRdb re-called the reads, giving one row per CDR3 protein. The sample contains about 58,000 distinct CDR3 sequences, over 9% of which appear only once. The data derive from a study of read filtering for tumor transcriptome and immune sequencing. Looking at the study overall: Patients were approximately 17 male and about 15 female, mean age roughly 68 years, range 47 to 80. Whole-transcriptome libraries were prepared after DNase treatment. Study-wide results and caveats: Correlation between methods rose after single-read clonotypes were removed.

What was sequenced was a population of CD138-negative cells sorted from bone marrow. The rearrangement joins TRBV7-9 to TRBJ2-7; a weak D match, TRBD1 (5 bases). The sequence was collected from a donor at least 40 years old with multiple myeloma. The CDR3 loop reads CASSFVTDEQYF. The DNA of the CDR3 is TGTGCCAGCAGCTTTGTGACAGACGAGCAGTACTTC.